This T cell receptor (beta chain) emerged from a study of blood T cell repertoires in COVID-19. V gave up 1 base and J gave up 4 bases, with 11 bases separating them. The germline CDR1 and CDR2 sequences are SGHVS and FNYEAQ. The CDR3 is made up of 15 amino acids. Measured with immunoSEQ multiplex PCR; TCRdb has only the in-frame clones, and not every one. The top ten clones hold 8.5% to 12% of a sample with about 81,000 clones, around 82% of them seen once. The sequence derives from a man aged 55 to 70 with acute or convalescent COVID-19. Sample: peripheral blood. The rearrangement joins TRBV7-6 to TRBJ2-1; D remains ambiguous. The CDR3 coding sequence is TGTGCCAGCAGCTTAGGTCAGGCTCAATACAATGAGCAGTTCTTC. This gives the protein CASSLGQAQYNEQFF.